Following are 27 T cell receptor beta chains from one sample sequenced in a study of blood T cell repertoires in COVID-19. This table comes from immunoSEQ multiplex PCR, and its TCRdb copy is limited to in-frame clones, with some not included. This table has about 92,000 clones, 70% to 85% appearing once. Sequences were obtained from peripheral blood. The receptors come from a woman aged 60 to 75 in a cohort sampled during active or convalescent COVID-19.

The gene calls are TRBV6-5 and TRBJ2-2; 8 nucleotides align to TRBD2. In germline, CDR1 is MNHEY, CDR2 SVGAGI. The CDR3 sequence is 16 residues long. The V segment lost 2 bases and the J segment 2 bases; nucleotides outside the gene matches: 4. This chain's CDR3 is CASSYVTSGNTGELFF. The CDR3 bases are TGTGCCAGCAGTTACGTAACTAGCGGTAACACCGGGGAGCTGTTTTTT.

This clone appeared a few times. The rearrangement links TRBV9 to TRBJ2-5, with TRBD1 as a possible D gene (6 bases). The germline V gene has CDR1 SGDLS and CDR2 YYNGEE. V was pared by 4 bases and J by 1 base, with 8 bases between. The CDR3 length is 13 residues. CDR3 sequence (DNA): TGTGCCAGCAGCAAGGACAGCCAAGAGACCCAGTACTTC. Amino acids: CASSKDSQETQYF.

The chain joins TRBV7-3 to TRBJ2-5; TRBD2 might be the D (6 bases). Germline V CDR1 and CDR2: SGHTA, FQGTGA. Trimming shortened V by 5 bases and J by 7 bases, and 14 bases separated the two germline ends. The CDR3 spans 13 residues. Here the CDR3 DNA reads TGTGCCAGCAGCCCGGACCCCGGGAGGACCCAGTACTTC. Amino acids: CASSPDPGRTQYF.

The rearrangement uses TRBV24-1 and TRBJ1-1; D not certain. The germline gives CDR1 KGHDR, CDR2 SFDVKD. V lost 3 bases and J 2 bases, leaving 9 bases between the germline ends. The CDR3 length is 14 residues. DNA for the CDR3: TGTGCCACCAGTGATGCCGGGTCCAACACTGAAGCTTTCTTT. Its protein product is CATSDAGSNTEAFF.

CDR3 protein: CASSRRTRGHYGYTF. In DNA form, the CDR3 reads TGTGCCAGCAGCCGCCGTACCAGGGGCCACTATGGCTACACCTTC. V and J are TRBV5-6 and TRBJ1-2; D might be TRBD1 (6 bases). CDR3 length equals 15 residues. V gave up 4 bases and J gave up 3 bases, with 16 bases separating them. Germline values: CDR1 SGHDT, CDR2 YYEEEE.

CDR3 DNA sequence: TGTGCCAGCAGCCAATTTAGGCAGGGTAATGAAAAACTGTTTTTT. Protein product: CASSQFRQGNEKLFF. The chain combines TRBV7-6 with TRBJ1-4; possibly TRBD1 for D (5 bases). With 5 bases removed from V and 4 bases from J, the gap between germline ends came to 14 bases. CDR3 length equals 15 residues. CDR1 and CDR2 (germline): SGHVS, FNYEAQ.

This clone was observed once. The gene calls are TRBV6-5 and TRBJ1-1; possibly TRBD1 for D (6 bases). The CDR3 is 13 residues long. The V end lost 3 bases, the J end lost 5 bases, and 10 bases lay between the germline ends. Germline-derived CDR1 and CDR2 are MNHEY and SVGAGI. CDR3 sequence (DNA): TGTGCCAGCAGTTATTCAGGGGCTACTGAAGCTTTCTTT. Amino acids: CASSYSGATEAFF.

This CDR3 is CASSEPGQGNEKLFF. In DNA, the CDR3 is TGCGCCAGCAGTGAACCGGGACAGGGGAATGAAAAACTGTTTTTT. This chain connects TRBV10-2 to TRBJ1-4, with 10 bases matching TRBD1. The CDR3 runs 15 residues. The junction had 3 bases not matched to a gene; V was cut back by 3 bases and J by 5 bases. Germline assignment: CDR1 WSHSY and CDR2 SAAADI.

The chain couples TRBV5-1 to TRBJ2-7; perhaps TRBD1 as D (5 bases). The germline gives CDR1 SGHRS, CDR2 YFSETQ. The length of the CDR3 is 14 residues. Trimming removed 0 bases at V and 4 bases at J, with 11 bases between. Here the CDR3 reads CASSLGSGPYEQYF. CDR3 coding DNA: TGCGCCAGCAGCTTGGGGTCAGGGCCTTACGAGCAGTACTTC.

The chain combines TRBV30 with TRBJ1-1; possibly TRBD1 for D (5 bases). V gave up 0 bases and J gave up 4 bases, with 12 bases separating them. This CDR3 spans 14 amino acids. The germline gives CDR1 GTSNPN, CDR2 SVGIG (reference sequence). The CDR3 DNA is TGTGCCTGGAGTGTATGGTTGGGGGGCACTGAAGCTTTCTTT. This sequence encodes CAWSVWLGGTEAFF.

V usage is TRBV3-1 (or the pseudogene TRBV3-2) and J usage is TRBJ2-2; weak D call: TRBD2 (5 bases). This CDR3 contains 16 residues. The germline CDR1 and CDR2 sequences are LGHDT and YNNKEL (reference sequence). V was cut by 5 bases and J by 4 bases, with 17 bases left in between. In DNA, the CDR3 is TGTGCCAGCAGCACCCGGACTCCTACAGTCACCGGGGAGCTGTTTTTT. It is translated as CASSTRTPTVTGELFF.

This chain joins TRBV4-1 and TRBJ1-5; 9 bases are shared with TRBD1. This CDR3 comprises 16 residues. CDR1 and CDR2 (germline): MGHRA, YSYEKL. Trimming took 3 bases from V and 5 from J; bases not matched to a gene: 8. CDR3 region: CASSHADRGFYQPQHF. CDR3 sequence (DNA): TGCGCCAGCAGCCACGCGGACAGGGGCTTTTATCAGCCCCAGCATTTT.

This chain connects TRBV5-6 to TRBJ1-1, with unresolved D. From germline, CDR1 is SGHDT and CDR2 YYEEEE. This CDR3 has 14 amino acids. The germline V and J ends were trimmed by 3 bases and 3 bases, with 12 bases remaining between them. CDR3 sequence (DNA): TGTGCCAGCAGCTCGACATGGAGGGACACTGAAGCTTTCTTT. Translation: CASSSTWRDTEAFF.

Notes on this clone: At one of its ends the junction is not consistent with the germline gene, which may arise from a read error. This rearrangement joins TRBV6-6 to TRBJ1-4, with TRBD1 identical over 8 bases. In germline, CDR1 is MNHNY, CDR2 SVGAGI (reference sequence). This CDR3 has 10 amino acids. The CDR3 spells CASGQGSGVF. CDR3 coding DNA: TGTGCCAGCGGACAGGGCAGCGGGGTTTTT.

V usage is TRBV2 and J usage is TRBJ1-1; 10 nucleotides align to TRBD1. J lost 7 bases, V lost 11 bases, and 4 bases had no gene match. Germline CDR1 SNHLY, CDR2 FYNNEI. The CDR3 is 11 residues long. The chain's CDR3 is CASRDRGEAFF. The CDR3 region has the DNA TGTGCCTCCCGGGACAGGGGTGAAGCTTTCTTT.

The rearrangement uses TRBV5-5 and TRBJ2-7; tentative D call: TRBD2 (5 bases). The CDR3 loop spans 14 amino acids. The germline CDR1 and CDR2 sequences are SGHKS and YYEKEE (reference sequence). Deletions cut 2 bases from V and 0 bases from J, with 9 bases between. The CDR3 DNA reads as TGTGCCAGCAGCTTACAGCGGATCTCCTACGAGCAGTACTTC. Translated, it gives CASSLQRISYEQYF.

This chain links TRBV29-1 with TRBJ2-5, with 10 bases identical to TRBD1. Germline loops: CDR1 SQVTM, CDR2 ANQGSEA. The V gene end was trimmed by 6 bases and the J gene end by 4 bases; junction bases not matched to a gene: 5. This CDR3 comprises 13 residues. The CDR3 DNA sequence: TGCAGCGTAGGACAGGGGGGTGGAGAGACCCAGTACTTC. Its translation is CSVGQGGGETQYF.

This clone is a singleton in its sample. The chain employs TRBV15 and TRBJ2-1; the D gene is possibly TRBD2 (5 bases). V gave up 1 base and J gave up 9 bases, with 10 bases separating them. The CDR3 sequence is 13 residues long. CDR1 is LNHNV, CDR2 YYDKDF, per germline (reference sequence). This CDR3 reads CATSRVVEGEQFF. CDR3 sequence (DNA): TGTGCCACCAGCAGAGTAGTAGAGGGTGAGCAGTTCTTC.

The chain combines TRBV6-2 or TRBV6-3 with TRBJ2-7; 11 bases line up with TRBD2. Germline-derived CDR1 and CDR2 are MNHEY and SVGEGT. After removal of 2 bases from V and 3 bases from J, the junction contained 3 bases not matched to a gene. CDR3 length: 15 amino acids. DNA of the CDR3: TGTGCCAGCAGTTACGTGACTAGCGGGAACTACGAGCAGTACTTC. Translating gives CASSYVTSGNYEQYF.

V gene TRBV7-2 combines with J gene TRBJ2-1; 7 bases fit TRBD2. Germline V gene lookup returns CDR1 SGHTA and CDR2 FQGNSA. The CDR3 length is 16 residues. J lost 6 bases, V lost 5 bases, and 13 bases had no gene match. This chain's CDR3 is CASSPWGGRNSNEQFF. The DNA of the CDR3 is TGTGCCAGCAGCCCCTGGGGGGGGAGAAATAGCAATGAGCAGTTCTTC.

This clone was picked up a small number of times. The chain carries TRBV7-9 and TRBJ1-6, with D uncertain. CDR1 is SEHNR and CDR2 is FQNEAQ in the germline V gene (reference sequence). The V end was cut by 0 bases, the J end by 9 bases, with 12 bases between. The CDR3 totals 15 residues. This CDR3 reads CASSLATSGASPLHF. In nucleotides, the CDR3 is TGTGCCAGCAGCTTAGCCACCTCGGGAGCTTCACCCCTCCACTTT.

This clone has a handful of counts. The same CDR3 arises from other DNA sequences in this sample as well. The V and J genes are TRBV5-4 and TRBJ2-5; TRBD2 is a possible D gene (5 bases). The CDR3 loop spans 15 amino acids. Trimming removed 3 bases from V and 2 bases from J, with 14 bases in between. From germline, CDR1 is SGHNT and CDR2 YYREEE (reference sequence). CDR3 in DNA: TGTGCCAGCAGCTGGCGAGGCCCGGGGCAAGAGACCCAGTACTTC. This gives the protein CASSWRGPGQETQYF.

This chain joins TRBV5-4 and TRBJ1-5, with 7 bases fitting TRBD1. Germline V gene data show CDR1 as SGHNT and CDR2 as YYREEE (reference sequence). V was pared by 3 bases and J by 5 bases, with 5 bases of the junction left unmatched. CDR3 length equals 14 residues. This CDR3 reads CASSSRGSDQPQHF. The CDR3 DNA reads as TGTGCCAGCAGCTCCAGGGGGTCGGATCAGCCCCAGCATTTT. The variable domain in full, completed from reference TRBV5-4 and TRBJ1-5, reads ETGVTQSPTHLIKTRGQQVTLRCSSQSGHNTVSWYQQALGQGPQFIFQYYREEENGRGNFPPRFSGLQFPNYSSELNVNALELDDSALYLCASSSRGSDQPQHFGDGTRLSIL.

The chain links TRBV4-2 to TRBJ1-2; TRBD1 matches at 9 bases. V was clipped by 6 bases and J by 4 bases; unmatched bases: 9. Germline loops: CDR1 LGHNA, CDR2 YNFKEQ. This CDR3 contains 15 residues. This CDR3 reads CASRSPRDRAYGYTF. CDR3 DNA: TGTGCCAGCAGAAGCCCCCGGGACAGGGCCTATGGCTACACCTTC.

This chain joins TRBV29-1 and TRBJ1-2; a possible D gene is TRBD1 (6 bases). The CDR3 is 11 amino acids. CDR1 is SQVTM, CDR2 ANQGSEA, per germline. With 3 bases removed from V and 5 bases from J, the gap between germline ends came to 7 bases. The CDR3 DNA follows: TGCAGCGTTGATCAGGGGTATGGCTACACCTTC. As protein: CSVDQGYGYTF.

This clone occurred once. CDR3 sequence reads: CASSPGTNSNQPQHF. The CDR3 region has the DNA TGTGCCAGCAGCCCGGGGACAAATAGCAATCAGCCCCAGCATTTT. The chain employs TRBV5-8 and TRBJ1-5; D is possibly TRBD1 (6 bases). The CDR3 sequence is 15 residues long. The germline gives CDR1 SGHTS, CDR2 YDEGEE. V lost 4 bases and J lost 0, with 11 bases in between.

This clone was found a few times. The J gene is TRBJ1-2, the V gene TRBV7-2; 12 bases align to TRBD1. The CDR3 extends over 15 amino acids. Germline V lookup: CDR1 SGHTA, CDR2 FQGNSA. V trimming: 4 bases; J trimming: 3 bases; junction bases outside the gene matches: 3. The DNA of the CDR3 is TGTGCCAGCAGCTCGGGACAGGGGGCAGACTATGGCTACACCTTC. Protein product: CASSSGQGADYGYTF.